Each of the 9 T cell receptor beta chains below was sequenced from the same sample in a study of metastatic and nonmetastatic thyroid tumors. TCRdb redid the clone calls on the PCR reads using MiXCR. The sample records over 30,000 clones, 33% being singletons. Patients were all untreated before their thyroid surgery. Sequenced sample: tumor tissue. Source of these receptors: a female donor with papillary thyroid cancer or a benign thyroid nodule (not recorded which). Some clones in this sample may be carry-over from other donors' samples.

The chain combines TRBV20-1 with TRBJ1-2, with D possibly being TRBD1 (5 bases). In germline, CDR1 is DFQATT, CDR2 SNEGSKA (reference sequence). Trimming left V 5 bases short and J 4 bases short, with 26 bases between. This CDR3 is built from 17 residues. This chain's CDR3 is CSADLEGRLGSGYGYTF. The CDR3 DNA follows: TGCAGTGCTGATCTCGAGGGGCGCCTAGGGAGCGGCTATGGCTACACCTTC.

The rearrangement uses TRBV6-5 and TRBJ1-3, with unresolved D. The CDR3 is 16 amino acids. Trimming cost V 5 bases and J 0 bases, with 14 bases left between them. The germline CDR1 and CDR2 sequences are MNHEY and SVGAGI. Here the CDR3 DNA reads TGTGCCAGCAGTACTCGGACGGGATCCTCTGGAAACACCATATATTTT. Its translation is CASSTRTGSSGNTIYF.

The J gene is TRBJ2-7, the V gene TRBV11-2; unclear D gene. Germline CDR1 and CDR2: SGHAT and FQNNGV. V was clipped by 4 bases and J by 0 bases, with 10 bases between them. The CDR3 covers 14 residues. The CDR3 DNA reads as TGTGCCAGCAGCTCAGACCCGAGCTCCTACGAGCAGTACTTC. This encodes CASSSDPSSYEQYF.

V and J are TRBV6-1 and TRBJ2-2, with TRBD2 matching over 10 bases. With V trimmed by 2 bases and J by 4 bases, 1 base remained unmatched. CDR3 size: 15 residues. Per germline, CDR1 MNHNS and CDR2 SASEGT. CDR3 bases: TGTGCCAGCAGTGAACTAGCGGGGGTCACCGGGGAGCTGTTTTTT. Translating gives CASSELAGVTGELFF.

This clone has at least ten counts. CDR3 nucleotide sequence: TGTGCCAGCAGTTTAGCCCGGATCTATGGCTACACCTTC. Translating gives CASSLARIYGYTF. This chain joins TRBV12-3 or TRBV12-4 and TRBJ1-2; no reliable D call. The CDR3 sequence is 13 residues long. The V end lost 0 bases, the J end lost 4 bases, and 6 bases lay between the germline ends.

This clone came up a few times. This rearrangement joins TRBV19 to TRBJ1-5; TRBD1 agrees at 7 bases. This CDR3 has 14 amino acids. V was clipped by 7 bases and J by 5 bases; unmatched bases: 8. Germline CDR1 LNHDA, CDR2 SQIVND (reference sequence). The CDR3 is CASTLQGYHQPQHF. In DNA form, the CDR3 reads TGTGCCAGTACCCTACAGGGGTACCATCAGCCCCAGCATTTT.

The chain links TRBV9 to TRBJ2-1; D assignment may be TRBD1 or TRBD2 (6 bases each). The CDR3 runs 16 residues. Trimming removed 0 bases at V and 5 bases at J, with 15 bases between. The germline gives CDR1 SGDLS, CDR2 YYNGEE. The CDR3 sequence: CASSVGGGLNHNEQFF. The CDR3 nucleotides read TGTGCCAGCAGCGTAGGAGGGGGGCTCAATCACAATGAGCAGTTCTTC.

This clone was found a few times. This chain connects TRBV28 to TRBJ2-2, with D unresolved. The CDR3 totals 14 residues. Germline V gene data show CDR1 as MDHEN and CDR2 as SYDVKM. Trimming cost V 2 bases and J 4 bases, with 8 bases left between them. The CDR3 protein is CASSLGVGTGELFF. The CDR3 DNA reads TGTGCCAGCAGTTTAGGCGTGGGCACCGGGGAGCTGTTTTTT.

The chain couples TRBV6-5 to TRBJ1-6, with D unclear. The CDR3 contains 13 residues. Deletions cut 0 bases from V and 9 bases from J, with 6 bases between. CDR1 is MNHEY, CDR2 SVGAGI, per germline. This CDR3 is CASSYSSGSPLHF. The CDR3 DNA reads as TGTGCCAGCAGTTACTCGTCTGGTTCACCCCTCCACTTT.